This TCR beta chain came from a study of monozygotic twins with inflammatory bowel disease. From the 5' RACE reads, TCRdb lists one entry per CDR3 protein and no DNA. In all, the sample yields roughly 320,000 distinct CDR3 sequences. The CDR3 runs 18 residues. Germline assignment: CDR1 SGHAT and CDR2 FQNNGV. This TCR was recovered from a human donor with ulcerative colitis or Crohn's disease, or a healthy co-twin of an affected twin (not recorded which). The genes are TRBV11-2 and TRBJ2-7; without DNA, the TCRdb call of TRBD2 cannot be checked. The sample comprised blood. CDR3 sequence: CASSQTGTRSNALLEQYF.